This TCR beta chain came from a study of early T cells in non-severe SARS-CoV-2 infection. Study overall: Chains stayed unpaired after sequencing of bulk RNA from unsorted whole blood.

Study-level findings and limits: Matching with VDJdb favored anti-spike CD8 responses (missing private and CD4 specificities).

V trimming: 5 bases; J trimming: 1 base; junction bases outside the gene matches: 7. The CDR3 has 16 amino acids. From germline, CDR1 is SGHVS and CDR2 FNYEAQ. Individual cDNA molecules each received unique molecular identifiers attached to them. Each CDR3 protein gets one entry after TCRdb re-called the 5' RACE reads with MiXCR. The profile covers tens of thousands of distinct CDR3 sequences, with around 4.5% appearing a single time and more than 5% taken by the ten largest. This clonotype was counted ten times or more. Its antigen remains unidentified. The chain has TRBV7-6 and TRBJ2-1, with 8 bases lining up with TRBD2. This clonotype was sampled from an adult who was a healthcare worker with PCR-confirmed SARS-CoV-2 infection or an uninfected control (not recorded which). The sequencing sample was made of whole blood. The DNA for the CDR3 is TGTGCCAGCAGCCTTAGCGGGGTAGGATCCTACAATGAGCAGTTCTTC. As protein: CASSLSGVGSYNEQFF.